The subject of this entry is one T cell receptor (beta chain). Its target is unknown. The CDR3 is 16 amino acids. J lost 2 bases, V lost 6 bases, and 6 bases had no gene match. The germline gives CDR1 SNHLY, CDR2 FYNNEI. These data are taken from a study of identical twins. Whole-study results and caveats: Invariant T cells like MAIT and iNKT could partly confound the zero-insertion analyses.

Only healthy Caucasians were included as donors. TCRdb re-called the 5' RACE reads through MiXCR, storing one row per CDR3 protein. The sample has roughly 720,000 distinct CDR3 sequences, 15% to 20% seen once. These data are also associated with another study on T cells expressing NK-cell markers. According to that study: It was sorted CD3+CD56+NKG2C+, CD3+CD56+NKG2C- and CD3+CD56-NKG2C+ T cells that supplied the TCR beta repertoires.

The sequence came from a woman aged 18-35 years in good health. Sequencing was done on a sample of PBMCs. This sequence joins TRBV2 and TRBJ2-6, with 8 bases matching TRBD1. Here the CDR3 reads CASRVTGGAGANVLTF. The DNA for the CDR3 is TGTGCCAGCAGGGTAACAGGGGGTGCTGGGGCCAACGTCCTGACTTTC. The full variable domain, in which reference TRBV2 and TRBJ2-6 provide the parts outside the CDR3, is EPEVTQTPSHQVTQMGQEVILRCVPISNHLYFYWYRQILGQKVEFLVSFYNNEISEKSEIFDDQFSVERPDGSNFTLKIRSTKLEDSAMYFCASRVTGGAGANVLTFGAGSRLTVL.